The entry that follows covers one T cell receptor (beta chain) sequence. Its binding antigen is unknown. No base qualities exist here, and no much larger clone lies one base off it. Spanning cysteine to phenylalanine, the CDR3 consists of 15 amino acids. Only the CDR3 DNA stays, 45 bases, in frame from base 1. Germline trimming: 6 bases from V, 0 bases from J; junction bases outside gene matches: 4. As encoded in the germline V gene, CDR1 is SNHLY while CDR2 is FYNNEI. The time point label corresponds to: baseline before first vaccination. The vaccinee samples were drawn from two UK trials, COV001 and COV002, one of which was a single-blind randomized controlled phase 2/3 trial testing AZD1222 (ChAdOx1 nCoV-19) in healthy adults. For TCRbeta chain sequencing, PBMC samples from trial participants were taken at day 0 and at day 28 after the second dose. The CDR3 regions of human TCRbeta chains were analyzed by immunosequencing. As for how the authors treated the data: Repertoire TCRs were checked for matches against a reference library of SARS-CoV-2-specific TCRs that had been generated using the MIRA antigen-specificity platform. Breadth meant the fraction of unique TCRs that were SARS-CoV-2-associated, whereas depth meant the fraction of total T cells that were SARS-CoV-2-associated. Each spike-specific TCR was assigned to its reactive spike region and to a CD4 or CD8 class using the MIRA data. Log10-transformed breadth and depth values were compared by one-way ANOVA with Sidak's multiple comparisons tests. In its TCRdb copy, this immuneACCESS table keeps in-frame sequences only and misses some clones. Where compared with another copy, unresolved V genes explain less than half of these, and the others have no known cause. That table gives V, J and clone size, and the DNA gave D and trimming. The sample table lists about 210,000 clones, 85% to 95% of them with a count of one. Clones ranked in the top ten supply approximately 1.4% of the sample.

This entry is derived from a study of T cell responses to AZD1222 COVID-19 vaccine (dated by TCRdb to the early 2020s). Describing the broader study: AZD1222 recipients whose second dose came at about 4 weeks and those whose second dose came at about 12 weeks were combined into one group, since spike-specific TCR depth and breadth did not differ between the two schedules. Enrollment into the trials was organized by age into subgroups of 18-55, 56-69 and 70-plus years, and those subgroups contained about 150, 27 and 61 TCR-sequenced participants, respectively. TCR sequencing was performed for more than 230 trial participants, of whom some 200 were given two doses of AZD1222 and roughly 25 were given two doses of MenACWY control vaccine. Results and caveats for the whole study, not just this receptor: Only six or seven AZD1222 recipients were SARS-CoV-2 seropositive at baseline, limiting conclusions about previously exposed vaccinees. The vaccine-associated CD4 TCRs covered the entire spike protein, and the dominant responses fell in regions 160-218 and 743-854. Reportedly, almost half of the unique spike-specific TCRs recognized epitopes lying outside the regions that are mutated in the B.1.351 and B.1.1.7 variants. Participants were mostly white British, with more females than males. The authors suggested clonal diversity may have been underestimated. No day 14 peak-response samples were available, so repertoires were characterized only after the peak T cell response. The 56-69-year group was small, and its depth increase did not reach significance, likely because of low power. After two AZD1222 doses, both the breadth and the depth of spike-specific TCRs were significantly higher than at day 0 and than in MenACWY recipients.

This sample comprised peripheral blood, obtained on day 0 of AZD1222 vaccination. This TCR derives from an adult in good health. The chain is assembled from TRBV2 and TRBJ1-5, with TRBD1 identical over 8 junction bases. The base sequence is TGTGCCAGCAGAGGGACAGGTTTTAGCAATCAGCCCCAGCATTTT. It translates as CASRGTGFSNQPQHF.